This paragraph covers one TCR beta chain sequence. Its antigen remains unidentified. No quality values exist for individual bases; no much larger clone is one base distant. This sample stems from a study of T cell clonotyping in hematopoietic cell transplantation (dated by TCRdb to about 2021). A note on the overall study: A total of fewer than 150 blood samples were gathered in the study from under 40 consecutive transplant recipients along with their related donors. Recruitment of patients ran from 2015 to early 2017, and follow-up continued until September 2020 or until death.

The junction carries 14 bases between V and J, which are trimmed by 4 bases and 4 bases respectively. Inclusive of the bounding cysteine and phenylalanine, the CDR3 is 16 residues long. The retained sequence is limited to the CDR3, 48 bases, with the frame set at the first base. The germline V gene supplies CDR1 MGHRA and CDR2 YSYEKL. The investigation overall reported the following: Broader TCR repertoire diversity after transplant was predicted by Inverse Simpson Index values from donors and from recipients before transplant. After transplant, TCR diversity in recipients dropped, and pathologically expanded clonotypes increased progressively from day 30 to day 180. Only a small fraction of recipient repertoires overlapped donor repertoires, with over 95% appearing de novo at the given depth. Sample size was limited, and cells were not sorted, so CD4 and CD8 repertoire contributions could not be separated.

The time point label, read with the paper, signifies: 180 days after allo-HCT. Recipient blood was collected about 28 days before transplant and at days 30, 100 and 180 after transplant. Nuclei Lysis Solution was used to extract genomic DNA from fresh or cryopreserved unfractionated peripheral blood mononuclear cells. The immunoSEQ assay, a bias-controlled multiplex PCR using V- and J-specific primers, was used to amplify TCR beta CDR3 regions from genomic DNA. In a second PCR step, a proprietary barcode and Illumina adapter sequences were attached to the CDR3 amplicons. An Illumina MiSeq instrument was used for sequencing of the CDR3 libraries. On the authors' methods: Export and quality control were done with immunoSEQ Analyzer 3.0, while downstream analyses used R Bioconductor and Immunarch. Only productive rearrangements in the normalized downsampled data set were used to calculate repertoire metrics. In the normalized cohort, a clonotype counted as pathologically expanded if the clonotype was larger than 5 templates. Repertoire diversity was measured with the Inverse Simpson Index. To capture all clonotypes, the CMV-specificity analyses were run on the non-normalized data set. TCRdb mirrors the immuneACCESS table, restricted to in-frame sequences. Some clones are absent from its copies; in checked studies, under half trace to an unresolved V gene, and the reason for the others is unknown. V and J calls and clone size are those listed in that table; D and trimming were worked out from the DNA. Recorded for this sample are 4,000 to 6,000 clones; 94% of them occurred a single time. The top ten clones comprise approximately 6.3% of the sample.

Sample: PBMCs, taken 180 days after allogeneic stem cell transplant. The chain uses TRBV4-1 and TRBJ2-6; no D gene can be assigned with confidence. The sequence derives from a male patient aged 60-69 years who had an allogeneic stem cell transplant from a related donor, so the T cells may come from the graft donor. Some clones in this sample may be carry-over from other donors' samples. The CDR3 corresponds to CASSLTGILGANVLTF. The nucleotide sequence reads TGCGCCAGCAGCCTAACTGGGATTTTGGGGGCCAACGTCCTGACTTTC.